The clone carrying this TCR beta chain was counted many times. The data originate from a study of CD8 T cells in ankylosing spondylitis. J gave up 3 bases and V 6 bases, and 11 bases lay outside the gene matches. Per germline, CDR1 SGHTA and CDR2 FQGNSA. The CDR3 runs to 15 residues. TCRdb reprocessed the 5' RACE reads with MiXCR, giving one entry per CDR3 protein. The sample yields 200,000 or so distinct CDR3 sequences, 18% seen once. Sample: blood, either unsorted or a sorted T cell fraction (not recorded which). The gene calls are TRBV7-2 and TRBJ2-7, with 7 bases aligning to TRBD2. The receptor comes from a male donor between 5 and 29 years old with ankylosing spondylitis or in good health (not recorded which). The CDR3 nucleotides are TGTGCCAGCAGTACTTGGGGGGGTGTAAACTACGAGCAGTACTTC. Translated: CASSTWGGVNYEQYF.